This paragraph reports one T cell receptor beta chain. Its antigen remains unidentified. Libraries were prepared by immunoSEQ multiplex PCR; TCRdb keeps only in-frame clonotypes and omits some of them. The repertoire includes some 66,000 clones, 80% to 90% of them detected once, and about 28% sits in the top ten. The record originates from a study of T cell responses to AZD1222 COVID-19 vaccine. Looked up from germline, CDR1 is MNHNY and CDR2 is SVGAGI (reference sequence). The CDR3 runs to 13 residues. Trimming took 5 bases from V and 3 from J, leaving 10 bases between them. Study-wide results and caveats: Most donors were white British and more were female, and clonal diversity was possibly underestimated. CD4 TCRs linked to vaccination spanned spike, dominating at 160-218 and 743-854.

Recipients boosted at about 4 weeks or about 12 weeks are pooled. This sequence was found in an adult who received the AZD1222 COVID-19 vaccine. This specimen consisted of peripheral blood, obtained 28 days after the second AZD1222 dose. The genes are TRBV6-6 and TRBJ1-2; D ambiguous. The CDR3 sequence is CASSGKRDYGYTF. The CDR3 region has the DNA TGTGCCAGCAGTGGCAAAAGGGACTATGGCTACACCTTC.